This paragraph covers one T cell receptor (beta chain) sequence. The antigen is undetermined. The sample's treatment: oral pan-JAK inhibitor, 5-10 mg twice daily. Isolation of CD4+ and CD8+ T cells from PBMCs was achieved by sorting. V was cut by 1 base and J by 6 bases, with 3 bases left in between. Germline CDR1 is MNHNY and CDR2 is SVGAGI (reference sequence). This CDR3 region has 11 residues. This record belongs to a study of CD8+ T cells in alopecia areata. Notes on the study in general: Mice showed clearer TCR sharing than patients did, a gap that was possibly HLA-related. Among the top 100, expanded CD8+ clones, as well as scalp clonality, were significantly decreased by tofacitinib.

Once RNA had been extracted, it was reverse transcribed into cDNA to act as the sequencing template. TCRdb's table, derived via immunoSEQ multiplex PCR, lists solely in-frame clones and lacks some. This table holds around 270,000 clones, more than 45% found once. V usage is TRBV6-6 and J usage is TRBJ1-2; D unresolved. Sequencing used CD4+ T cells sorted from blood, obtained at week 24, from a patient treated with tofacitinib. The receptor was isolated from a human donor with alopecia areata. CDR3 loop: CASSYLDGYTF. CDR3 DNA: TGTGCCAGCAGTTACTTGGATGGCTACACCTTC.